The T cell receptor (beta chain) described here comes from a study of blood T cell repertoires in COVID-19. Study at large: Whether acute or convalescent, the COVID-19 samples came from the United States, Italy and Spain. T cells, B-cell-depleted T cells, or PBMCs provided the cDNA or gDNA that served as material.

CDR1 and CDR2 (germline): MNHEY, SMNVEV (reference sequence). V was clipped by 6 bases and J by 0 bases; unmatched bases: 4. This CDR3 is built from 14 residues. This clone was observed a handful of times. In the original workflow: Amplification with reference gene primers provided the estimates of nucleated cell counts. Profiled with immunoSEQ multiplex PCR; TCRdb holds only in-frame clones, not every one. The DNA was the basis for D and trimming; V, J and clone size are from that table. This sample carries more than 90,000 clones, around 85% of them seen once, and the ten largest clones take 2.5% to 3%.

Sequenced input: peripheral blood. This clonotype originated in a man in his forties or fifties with acute or convalescent COVID-19. The genes are TRBV27 and TRBJ1-2, with TRBD1 matching over 7 bases. The CDR3, as DNA: TGTGCCAGCAGCGTAGACAGGGCTAACTATGGCTACACCTTC. This gives the protein CASSVDRANYGYTF.